A single TCR beta chain is shown here with its context. The record originates from a study of blood T cell repertoires in COVID-19. The CDR3 extends over 15 amino acids. The V gene end was trimmed by 6 bases and the J gene end by 8 bases; junction bases not matched to a gene: 13. CDR1 SGHRS and CDR2 YFSETQ come from the germline V gene. The assay was immunoSEQ multiplex PCR, and TCRdb's table has in-frame clones only and misses some. This sample has some 210,000 clones, with approximately 84% found just once. The rearrangement links TRBV5-1 to TRBJ2-1, with TRBD2 matching over 8 bases. The receptor comes from a woman aged 50 to 60 with active or convalescent COVID-19. The sample was peripheral blood. The CDR3 DNA reads TGCGCCAGCAAAAAGCGGGAGTACTCCACCGATGAGCAGTTCTTC. It encodes CASKKREYSTDEQFF.